A selection of T cell receptor beta chains follows, all from one sample in a study of OX40 agonist ivuxolimab in advanced cancers. Assay used: immunoSEQ multiplex PCR; TCRdb lists only in-frame clones, some missing. The table records 40,000 to 50,000 clones, 86% of them present only once. The sample consisted of CD4+ or CD8+ T cells sorted from blood, taken in a trial of the OX40 agonist ivuxolimab. These receptors were taken from an adult with an advanced solid tumor such as melanoma, head and neck, liver or kidney cancer. Each CDR3 is given with its conserved first and last residue. The order of the fields is J gene, D gene, V gene, clone size, CDR3 DNA, CDR3 protein. D genes are given only for firm matches. Not every row has a clone size; where given, it reads once, few, many or a size class.

J: TRBJ2-7; D: -; V: TRBV11-2; size: -; DNA: TGTGCCAGCAGCTTAGGGTCATACGAGCAGTACTTC; CDR3: CASSLGSYEQYF
J: TRBJ2-2; D: TRBD2; V: TRBV5-4; size: -; DNA: TGTGCCAGCAGCTTGAGGGGAGCGGGGAGGGAGCTGTTTTTT; CDR3: CASSLRGAGRELFF
J: TRBJ2-7; D: -; V: TRBV9; size: once; DNA: TGTGCCAGCAGCGCCAGCGAGAACTACGAGCAGTACTTC; CDR3: CASSASENYEQYF
J: TRBJ1-2; D: TRBD1; V: TRBV27; size: -; DNA: TGTGCCAGCAGTCCGCGGACAGGGCTAAACTATGGCTACACCTTC; CDR3: CASSPRTGLNYGYTF
J: TRBJ1-2; D: -; V: TRBV27; size: -; DNA: TGTGCCAGCTGGGGCGGTGGCTACACCTTC; CDR3: CASWGGGYTF
J: TRBJ2-5; D: -; V: TRBV4-1; size: -; DNA: TGCGCCAGCAGCCCAGGAGGGAAAGAGACCCAGTACTTC; CDR3: CASSPGGKETQYF
J: TRBJ1-2; D: -; V: TRBV9; size: once; DNA: TGCGCCAGCAGCGTAAGCCGGAATGGCTACACCTTC; CDR3: CASSVSRNGYTF
J: TRBJ2-5; D: TRBD2; V: TRBV2; size: once; DNA: TGTGCCAGCAGTGGGGCAGGGATAGCGGGAGCCCCGGGGGAGACCCAGTACTTC; CDR3: CASSGAGIAGAPGETQYF
J: TRBJ2-2; D: -; V: TRBV27; size: few; DNA: TGTGCCAGCAGTTTGTCCAGTCCCGGGGAGCTGTTTTTT; CDR3: CASSLSSPGELFF
J: TRBJ2-1; D: -; V: TRBV6-4; size: -; DNA: TGTGCCAGCAGCCCTAGCAGTTCCTACAATGAGCAGTTCTTC; CDR3: CASSPSSSYNEQFF
J: TRBJ2-1; D: TRBD1; V: TRBV7-8; size: -; DNA: TGTGCCAGCAGCCCCGCAGTACAGGGGGCTTGGGATGAGCAGTTCTTC; CDR3: CASSPAVQGAWDEQFF
J: TRBJ2-1; D: -; V: TRBV13; size: -; DNA: TGTGCCAGCAGCTTAGGAGGATGGGGCAATGAGCAGTTCTTC; CDR3: CASSLGGWGNEQFF
J: TRBJ2-1; D: -; V: TRBV6-1; size: medium-sized; DNA: TGTGCCAGCAGTGATGGAGGGAGCTCCTACAATGAGCAGTTCTTC; CDR3: CASSDGGSSYNEQFF
J: TRBJ2-5; D: -; V: TRBV7-8; size: -; DNA: TGTGCCAGCAGCTTTAGACAGTACCAAGAGACCCAGTACTTC; CDR3: CASSFRQYQETQYF
J: TRBJ2-7; D: TRBD2; V: TRBV27; size: -; DNA: TGTGCCAGCAGTTTAAGGGCTAGCGGGAGCGGCGAGCAGTACTTC; CDR3: CASSLRASGSGEQYF
J: TRBJ2-4; D: TRBD2; V: TRBV4-1; size: -; DNA: TGCGCCAGCAGCCCGGGACTAGCGGGGGGTGCCAAAAACATTCAGTACTTC; CDR3: CASSPGLAGGAKNIQYF
J: TRBJ2-7; D: TRBD2; V: TRBV11-2; size: -; DNA: TGTGCCAGCAGAGGGCCAGCGGGACCCTCCTACGAGCAGTACTTC; CDR3: CASRGPAGPSYEQYF
J: TRBJ2-3; D: -; V: TRBV7-9; size: -; DNA: TGTGCCAGCAGCATAAGGACTATCACCCTCACAGATACGCAGTATTTT; CDR3: CASSIRTITLTDTQYF
J: TRBJ1-1; D: TRBD1; V: TRBV27; size: -; DNA: TGTGCCAGCAGGGGGGACAGGAACACTGAAGCTTTCTTT; CDR3: CASRGDRNTEAFF
J: TRBJ2-3; D: -; V: TRBV9; size: -; DNA: TGTGCCAGCAGCGTAGTTGCACAGAGCACAGATACGCAGTATTTT; CDR3: CASSVVAQSTDTQYF
J: TRBJ1-6; D: TRBD1; V: TRBV2; size: -; DNA: TGTGCCAGCAACGCCCTGGACAGGGGCGTTGCCTATAATTCACCCCTCCACTTT; CDR3: CASNALDRGVAYNSPLHF
J: TRBJ2-5; D: -; V: TRBV27; size: -; DNA: TGTGCCAGCAGTCCCCCCGGGGGACAAGAGACCCAGTACTTC; CDR3: CASSPPGGQETQYF
J: TRBJ2-3; D: -; V: TRBV9; size: -; DNA: TGTGCCAGCAGCTCCGGACGTCCAGGCACAGATACGCAGTATTTT; CDR3: CASSSGRPGTDTQYF
J: TRBJ1-1; D: -; V: TRBV30; size: -; DNA: TGTGCCTGGAGGACGGACAAGAGGGCTGAAGCTTTCTTT; CDR3: CAWRTDKRAEAFF
J: TRBJ1-5; D: -; V: TRBV6-6; size: medium-sized; DNA: TGTGCCAGCCAACAGACTAGGGGCGCATATCAGCCCCAGCATTTT; CDR3: CASQQTRGAYQPQHF